Here is one T cell receptor beta chain with its context. There is no known antigen for this receptor. The record has no base qualities; no much larger clone is one base away. Libraries were made using RT-PCR. Instrument used: Illumina HiSeq 2500. TCRdb ran its own pipeline on the public reads, namely fastp trimming at Q25 and MiXCR clone calling, and kept in-frame beta chains. Each entry merges the rows of one CDR3 protein and shows their most common DNA and genes. Across this sample there are around 200,000 distinct CDR3 sequences, with around 9% seen only once. The ten largest clones take up about a tenth of the sample. This sample was taken from a study of response to subunit inactivated influenza vaccine (dated by TCRdb to the late 2010s). Broadly, across the study: To follow how T cells responded to a trivalent subunit inactivated influenza vaccine, the researchers relied on deep quantitative profiling of the T cell receptor repertoire.

V is cut by 7 bases and J by 6 bases, and the space between the germline ends is 22 bases. The germline V gene yields MNHEY for CDR1 and SVGEGT for CDR2. Inclusive of the bounding cysteine and phenylalanine, the CDR3 is 17 residues long. Only the CDR3 DNA stays, 51 bases, in frame from base 1. What the research found in general, with its limitations: According to the authors, only a limited number of new T cells may be recruited by each seasonal influenza vaccination.

The material was non-naive T cells sorted from PBMCs, obtained on the day of vaccination. The sample's cell subset or site label, in plain terms: memory T cell fraction. The TCR originated in a man aged 50-60 years who received an inactivated influenza vaccine. Donor details come from another sample of the same person, matched by shared clones. The chain joins TRBV6-2 or TRBV6-3 to TRBJ1-6; the D gene is unclear. The DNA reads as follows: TGTGCCAGCACTACTTCCCGAGACGGATGGGGTAATTCACCCCTCCACTTT. This codes for CASTTSRDGWGNSPLHF.